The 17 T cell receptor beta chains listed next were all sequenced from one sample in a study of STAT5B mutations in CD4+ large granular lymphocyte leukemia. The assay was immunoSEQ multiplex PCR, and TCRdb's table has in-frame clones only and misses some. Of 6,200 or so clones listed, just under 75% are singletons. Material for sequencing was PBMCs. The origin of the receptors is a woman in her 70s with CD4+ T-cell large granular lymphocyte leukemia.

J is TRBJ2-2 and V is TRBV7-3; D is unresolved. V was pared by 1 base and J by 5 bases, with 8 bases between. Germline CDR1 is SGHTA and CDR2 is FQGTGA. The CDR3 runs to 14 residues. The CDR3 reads CASSLRGGTGELFF. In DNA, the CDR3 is TGTGCCAGCAGCTTAAGGGGTGGTACCGGGGAGCTGTTTTTT.

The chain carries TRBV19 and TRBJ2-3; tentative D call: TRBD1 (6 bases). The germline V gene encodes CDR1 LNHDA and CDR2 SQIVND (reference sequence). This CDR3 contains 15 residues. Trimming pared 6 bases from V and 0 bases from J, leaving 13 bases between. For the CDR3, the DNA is TGTGCCAGTAGACAGGGTCCTTCTAGCACAGATACGCAGTATTTT. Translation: CASRQGPSSTDTQYF. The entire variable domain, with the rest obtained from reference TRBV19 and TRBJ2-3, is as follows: DGGITQSPKYLFRKEGQNVTLSCEQNLNHDAMYWYRQDPGQGLRLIYYSQIVNDFQKGDIAEGYSVSREKKESFPLTVTSAQKNPTAFYLCASRQGPSSTDTQYFGPGTRLTVL.

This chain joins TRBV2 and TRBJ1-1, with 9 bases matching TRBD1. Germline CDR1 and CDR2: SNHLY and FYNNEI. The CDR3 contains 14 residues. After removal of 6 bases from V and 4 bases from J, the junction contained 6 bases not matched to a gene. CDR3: CASRGGQGITEAFF. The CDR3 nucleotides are TGTGCCAGCAGAGGCGGACAGGGGATCACTGAAGCTTTCTTT.

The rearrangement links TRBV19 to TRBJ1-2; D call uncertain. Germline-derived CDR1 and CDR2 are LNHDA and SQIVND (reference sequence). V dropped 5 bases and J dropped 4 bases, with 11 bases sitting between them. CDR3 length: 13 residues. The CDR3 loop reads CASSEGPFYGYTF. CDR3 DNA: TGTGCCAGTAGTGAAGGGCCTTTCTATGGCTACACCTTC.

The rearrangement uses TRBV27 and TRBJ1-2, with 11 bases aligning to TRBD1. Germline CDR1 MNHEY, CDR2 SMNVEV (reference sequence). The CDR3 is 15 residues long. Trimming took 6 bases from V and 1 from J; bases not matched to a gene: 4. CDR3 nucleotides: TGTGCCAGCAGGGGACAGGGGGTGGGTAACTATGGCTACACCTTC. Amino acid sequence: CASRGQGVGNYGYTF.

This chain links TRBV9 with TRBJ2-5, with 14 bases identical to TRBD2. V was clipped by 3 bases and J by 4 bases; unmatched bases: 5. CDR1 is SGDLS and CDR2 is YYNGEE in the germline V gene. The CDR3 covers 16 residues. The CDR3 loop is CASSGAGLAGVETQYF. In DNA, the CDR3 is TGTGCCAGCAGCGGGGCGGGACTAGCGGGAGTAGAGACCCAGTACTTC.

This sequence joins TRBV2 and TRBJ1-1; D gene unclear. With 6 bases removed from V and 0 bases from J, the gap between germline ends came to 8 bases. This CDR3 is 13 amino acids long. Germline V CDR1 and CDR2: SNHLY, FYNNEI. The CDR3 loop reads CASRPEMNTEAFF. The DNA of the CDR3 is TGTGCCAGCAGGCCGGAGATGAACACTGAAGCTTTCTTT.

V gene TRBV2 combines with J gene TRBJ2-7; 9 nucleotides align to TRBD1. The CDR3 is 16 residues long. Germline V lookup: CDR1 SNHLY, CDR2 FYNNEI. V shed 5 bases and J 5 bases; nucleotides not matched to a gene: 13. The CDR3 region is CASSPSTGTGRNEQYF. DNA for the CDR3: TGTGCCAGCAGTCCGAGTACCGGGACAGGGCGTAACGAGCAGTACTTC.

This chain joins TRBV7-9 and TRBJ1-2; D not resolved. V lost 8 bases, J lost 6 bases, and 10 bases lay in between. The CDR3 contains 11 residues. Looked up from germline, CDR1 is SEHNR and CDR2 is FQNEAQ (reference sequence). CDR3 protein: CASEWFNGYTF. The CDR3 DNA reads TGTGCCAGCGAATGGTTCAATGGCTACACCTTC.

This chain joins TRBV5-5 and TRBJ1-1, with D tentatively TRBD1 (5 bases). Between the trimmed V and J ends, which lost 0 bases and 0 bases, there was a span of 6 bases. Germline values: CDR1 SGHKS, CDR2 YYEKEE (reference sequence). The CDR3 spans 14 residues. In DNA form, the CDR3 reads TGTGCCAGCAGCTTGGTAGGGGTGAACACTGAAGCTTTCTTT. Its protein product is CASSLVGVNTEAFF.

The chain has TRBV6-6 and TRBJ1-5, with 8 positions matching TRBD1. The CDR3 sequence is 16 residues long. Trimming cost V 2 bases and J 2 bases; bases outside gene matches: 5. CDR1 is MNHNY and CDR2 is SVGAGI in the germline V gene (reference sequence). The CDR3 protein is CASSYLTGGGNQPQHF. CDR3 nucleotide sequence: TGTGCCAGCAGTTACCTAACAGGGGGTGGCAATCAGCCCCAGCATTTT.

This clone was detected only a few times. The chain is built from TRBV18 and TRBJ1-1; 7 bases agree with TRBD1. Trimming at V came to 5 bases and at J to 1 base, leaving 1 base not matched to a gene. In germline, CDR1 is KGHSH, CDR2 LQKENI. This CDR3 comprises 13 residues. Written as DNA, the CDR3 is TGTGCCAGCTCAGACAGGGAGAACACTGAAGCTTTCTTT. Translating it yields CASSDRENTEAFF.

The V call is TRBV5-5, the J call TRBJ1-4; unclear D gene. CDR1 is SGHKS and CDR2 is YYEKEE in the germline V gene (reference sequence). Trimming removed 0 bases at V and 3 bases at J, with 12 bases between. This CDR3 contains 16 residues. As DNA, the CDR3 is TGTGCCAGCAGCTTGGCTGCCCAGATTTCTAATGAAAAACTGTTTTTT. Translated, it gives CASSLAAQISNEKLFF.

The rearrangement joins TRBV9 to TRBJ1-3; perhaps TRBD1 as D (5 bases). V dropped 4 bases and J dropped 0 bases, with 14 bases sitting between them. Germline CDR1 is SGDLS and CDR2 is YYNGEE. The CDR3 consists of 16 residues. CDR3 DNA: TGTGCCAGCAGCCCCTGGGGGGGAAACTCTGGAAACACCATATATTTT. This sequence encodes CASSPWGGNSGNTIYF.

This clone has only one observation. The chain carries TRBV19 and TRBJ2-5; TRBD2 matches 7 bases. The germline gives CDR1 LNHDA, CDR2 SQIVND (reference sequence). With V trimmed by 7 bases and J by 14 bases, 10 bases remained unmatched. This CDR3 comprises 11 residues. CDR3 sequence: CASTGRGRYYF. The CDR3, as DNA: TGTGCCAGTACTGGGCGGGGGAGGTATTACTTC.

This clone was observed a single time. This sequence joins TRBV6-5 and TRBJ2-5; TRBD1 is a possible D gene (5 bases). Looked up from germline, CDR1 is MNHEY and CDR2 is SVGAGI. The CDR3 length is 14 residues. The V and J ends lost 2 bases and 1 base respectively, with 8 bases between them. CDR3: CASSYGATQETQYF. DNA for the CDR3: TGTGCCAGCAGTTACGGGGCGACCCAAGAGACCCAGTACTTC.

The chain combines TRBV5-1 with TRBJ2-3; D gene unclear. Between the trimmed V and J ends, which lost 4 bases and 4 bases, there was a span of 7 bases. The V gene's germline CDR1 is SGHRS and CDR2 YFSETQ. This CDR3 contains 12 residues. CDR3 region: CASSANADTQYF. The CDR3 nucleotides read TGCGCCAGCAGCGCTAACGCAGATACGCAGTATTTT.